This is a list of T cell receptor beta chains from one sample in a study of blood T cell repertoires in COVID-19. Assay used: immunoSEQ multiplex PCR; TCRdb lists only in-frame clones, some missing. In the table there are some 80,000 clones, approximately 80% of which are singletons. The source material was peripheral blood. Receptors were obtained from an elderly man with acute or convalescent COVID-19. The CDR3 runs from the conserved cysteine through the conserved F or W. D genes are given only for firm matches. Only part of the rows carry a size: once, few, many, or a class if the clone is expanded.

v_call	j_call	d_call	clone_size	cdr3_nt	cdr3_aa
TRBV2	TRBJ1-4	.	.	TGTGCCAGCAGTGAAACCAAGAGACTGTTTTTT	CASSETKRLFF
TRBV18	TRBJ1-4	.	.	TGTGCCACCTCCGCAACTAATGAAAAACTGTTTTTT	CATSATNEKLFF
TRBV20-1	TRBJ1-2	TRBD1	few	TGCAGTGCTAGTGCAGGGGGCTATGGCTACACCTTC	CSASAGGYGYTF
TRBV19	TRBJ2-4	TRBD2	.	TGTGCCAGTAGCGGACTAGCGGTTCTAGCCAAAAACATTCAGTACTTC	CASSGLAVLAKNIQYF
TRBV5-1	TRBJ2-3	TRBD2	.	TGCGCCAGCAGCTTGGTTAGCGGGAGGACAGATACGCAGTATTTT	CASSLVSGRTDTQYF
TRBV7-2	TRBJ2-5	.	.	TGTGCCAGCCAACTGCCCGGGGGGCGCCGAGAGACCCAGTACTTC	CASQLPGGRRETQYF
TRBV28	TRBJ1-2	.	.	TGTGCCAGCAGCGCCCCTCTGGGGGGAACCCGCAGGAACTATGGCTACACCTTC	CASSAPLGGTRRNYGYTF
TRBV18	TRBJ2-7	TRBD1	.	TGTGCCAGCTCAGTAGACAGGGCTTACGAGCAGTACTTC	CASSVDRAYEQYF
TRBV15	TRBJ2-4	.	.	TGTGCCACCAGCAGCTTCGAGGGACTAGCCAAAAACATTCAGTACTTC	CATSSFEGLAKNIQYF
TRBV7-2	TRBJ2-7	TRBD2	.	TGTGCCAGCAGCCGGACTAGCGGTTCCTACGAGCAGTACTTC	CASSRTSGSYEQYF
TRBV7-9	TRBJ2-7	TRBD1	.	TGTGCCAGCAGCCTACCACCGGGACAGCTCAACGAGCAGTACTTC	CASSLPPGQLNEQYF
TRBV16	TRBJ2-3	TRBD1	.	TGTGCCAGCAGCCAATCGGACAGGCTAGATACGCAGTATTTT	CASSQSDRLDTQYF
TRBV28	TRBJ1-2	.	.	TGTGCCAGCAGTCTTAGACAGGTTCACTATGGCTACACCTTC	CASSLRQVHYGYTF
TRBV10-2	TRBJ1-5	.	.	TGCGCCAGCGCCCCAGGGGTCTTTCAGCCCCAGCATTTT	CASAPGVFQPQHF
TRBV7-9	TRBJ1-1	TRBD1	few	TGTGCCAGCAGCCTTACAGGGGACACTGAAGCTTTCTTT	CASSLTGDTEAFF
TRBV7-3	TRBJ2-5	.	.	TGTGCCAGCAGCTTAAGAGTCCAAGAGACCCAGTACTTC	CASSLRVQETQYF
TRBV11-2	TRBJ1-2	TRBD1	.	TGTGCCAGCAGCTCTATGCGGACAGGGGGGATCACCTTC	CASSSMRTGGITF
TRBV6-1	TRBJ1-2	TRBD1	.	TGTGCCAGCAGTGAAGCGCGGGACAGGGGGTACACCTTC	CASSEARDRGYTF
TRBV3-1/TRBV3-2	TRBJ2-3	TRBD2	.	TGTGCCAGCAGCCTGGGACTAGCGGGAGGCCGGGCGCAGTATTTT	CASSLGLAGGRAQYF
TRBV5-1	TRBJ2-1	TRBD2	.	TGCGCCAGCAGTGGGGCTAGCGGGAGTTTTGCCTACAATGAGCAGTTCTTC	CASSGASGSFAYNEQFF
TRBV29-1	TRBJ2-5	.	.	TGCAGCGTTGATGCTAGCCAAGAGACCCAGTACTTC	CSVDASQETQYF
TRBV25-1	TRBJ2-1	TRBD2	.	TGTGCCAGCAGTGAAAGCGGGAGCAATGTTGAGCAGTTCTTC	CASSESGSNVEQFF
TRBV12-3/TRBV12-4	TRBJ2-3	TRBD2	.	TGTGCCAGCAGAGCGGGGGGGGGAGATACGCAGTATTTT	CASRAGGGDTQYF
TRBV6-1	TRBJ2-3	TRBD2	once	TGTGCCAGCAGTGAAGTGGGAGGGCCGACAGATACGCAGTATTTT	CASSEVGGPTDTQYF
TRBV2	TRBJ2-7	.	.	TGTGCCAGCAGTGAACGACAGGTCTCCTACGAGCAGTACTTC	CASSERQVSYEQYF
TRBV3-1/TRBV3-2	TRBJ1-2	TRBD1	once	TGTGCCAGCAGCCTTACCCCAGGACAGGGGGAAGACTATGGCTACACCTTC	CASSLTPGQGEDYGYTF
TRBV3-1/TRBV3-2	TRBJ1-2	.	.	TGTGCCAGCAGCCAAGGTGCCGGGGGGGCGCATGGCTACACCTTC	CASSQGAGGAHGYTF
TRBV24-1	TRBJ1-2	.	few	TGTGCCACCAGTGAGCAGGGGTTATCCTATGGCTACACCTTC	CATSEQGLSYGYTF
TRBV4-2	TRBJ1-2	.	.	TGTGCCAGCAGCCAAGATGAGACAAACTATGGCTACACCTTC	CASSQDETNYGYTF
TRBV27	TRBJ2-5	.	.	TGTGCCAGCAGTTTATCGTGGCAGATCCAAGAGACCCAGTACTTC	CASSLSWQIQETQYF
TRBV28	TRBJ1-6	.	few	TGTGCCAGCAGAGCAGGGGATTCACCCCTCCACTTT	CASRAGDSPLHF
TRBV7-2	TRBJ1-1	.	.	TGTGCCAGCAGCCGGGGTCAGGTAACGCGTGTTGGGGCTTTCTTT	CASSRGQVTRVGAFF
TRBV7-3	TRBJ1-1	TRBD1	.	TGTGCCAGCAGCCTAGGCGCAGGGACAGGGGGAGGTGAAGCTTTCTTT	CASSLGAGTGGGEAFF
TRBV4-1	TRBJ1-5	.	few	TGCGCCAGCAGCCGGGATCCAGCGGTACGCAATCAGCCCCAGCATTTT	CASSRDPAVRNQPQHF
TRBV10-3	TRBJ1-6	.	once	TGTGCCATCGCGGGCAGCTATAATTCACCCCTCCACTTT	CAIAGSYNSPLHF
TRBV4-1	TRBJ1-2	.	few	TGCGCCAGCAGCCAGGGGGCGGGCTATGGCTACACCTTC	CASSQGAGYGYTF
TRBV5-1	TRBJ2-3	.	once	TGCGCCAGCAGCTTGTTCGAGTCGCCAGATACGCAGTATTTT	CASSLFESPDTQYF
TRBV6-5	TRBJ2-1	TRBD2	few	TGTGCCAGCAGCCGAGGACTAGCGAGGTACAATGAGCAGTTCTTC	CASSRGLARYNEQFF
TRBV10-2	TRBJ2-1	TRBD1	.	TGCGCCAGCTACGAACAGGGGGCAACGAGGAATGAGCAGTTCTTC	CASYEQGATRNEQFF
TRBV7-3	TRBJ2-1	TRBD2	.	TGTGCCAGCAGCTTCAGCGGGATCTACAATGAGCAGTTCTTC	CASSFSGIYNEQFF
TRBV6-5	TRBJ1-5	.	.	TGTGCCAGCAGTCGGGAGTTCAATCAGCCCCAGCATTTT	CASSREFNQPQHF
TRBV10-3	TRBJ2-5	.	.	TGTGCCATGAGCGCCTCGAACCCGGAGACCCAGTACTTC	CAMSASNPETQYF
TRBV28	TRBJ1-2	.	once	TGTGCCAGCAGTTTTGGGGGGGGGCGAAGAGGATATGGCTACACCTTC	CASSFGGGRRGYGYTF
TRBV12-3/TRBV12-4	TRBJ2-7	.	.	TGTGCCAGCAGTGAAGGAGGGATTACGCAGTACTTC	CASSEGGITQYF
TRBV7-8	TRBJ2-7	TRBD2	.	TGTGCCAGCAGCAAGGGACTAGCGGGAGCTGGGTACGAGCAGTACTTC	CASSKGLAGAGYEQYF
TRBV27	TRBJ2-5	TRBD2	few	TGTGCCAGCAGTTTATCTGCAGGACTCTCAGCGGGGGAGACCCAGTACTTC	CASSLSAGLSAGETQYF
TRBV28	TRBJ2-7	.	.	TGTGCCAGCAGTTTTTTTCCCAGGGACTTCAGCTCCTACGAGCAGTACTTC	CASSFFPRDFSSYEQYF
TRBV28	TRBJ1-1	.	.	TGTGCCAGCAGTGGTACAGGGAAGGGTGACACTGAAGCTTTCTTT	CASSGTGKGDTEAFF
TRBV11-2	TRBJ2-2	TRBD2	.	TGTGCCAGCAGCTTCCCCGGGACTAGCGGGGCCACCGGGGAGCTGTTTTTT	CASSFPGTSGATGELFF
TRBV28	TRBJ2-1	TRBD2	once	TGTGCCAGCAGTCAGGAACTAGCGGAGGAAGATGAGCAGTTCTTC	CASSQELAEEDEQFF
TRBV18	TRBJ2-1	.	.	TGTGCCAGCTCACCTCTGCTGCGGGACTTGTACAATGAGCAGTTCTTC	CASSPLLRDLYNEQFF
TRBV7-3	TRBJ2-1	.	once	TGTGCCAGCAGCTCTAACTCAGGGAATGAGCAGTTCTTC	CASSSNSGNEQFF
TRBV7-8	TRBJ2-7	.	once	TGTGCCAGCAGCTTATTGTACAGGACAAGCTCCTACGAGCAGTACTTC	CASSLLYRTSSYEQYF
TRBV11-1	TRBJ1-6	.	.	TGTGCCAGCAGGGCAGGGAACTCCGGTCCGCGGTCACCCCTCCACTTT	CASRAGNSGPRSPLHF
TRBV24-1	TRBJ2-1	TRBD1	.	TGTGCCACCGGGACAGGGGGCCTTTCCTACAATGAGCAGTTCTTC	CATGTGGLSYNEQFF
TRBV19	TRBJ1-1	TRBD1	once	TGTGCCAGTAGTATATACAGGGGGCAGACTGAAGCTTTCTTT	CASSIYRGQTEAFF